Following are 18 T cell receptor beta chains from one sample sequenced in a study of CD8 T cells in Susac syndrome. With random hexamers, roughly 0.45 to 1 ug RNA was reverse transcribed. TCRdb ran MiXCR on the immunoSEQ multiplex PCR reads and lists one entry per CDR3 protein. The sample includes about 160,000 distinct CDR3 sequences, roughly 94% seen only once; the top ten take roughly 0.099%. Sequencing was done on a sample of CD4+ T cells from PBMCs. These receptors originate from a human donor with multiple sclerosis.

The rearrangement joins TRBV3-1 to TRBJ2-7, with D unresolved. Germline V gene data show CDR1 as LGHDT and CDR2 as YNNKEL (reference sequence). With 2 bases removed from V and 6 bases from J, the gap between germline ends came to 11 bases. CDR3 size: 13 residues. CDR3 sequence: CASSQTVNSEQYF. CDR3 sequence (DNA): TGTGCCAGCAGCCAAACAGTCAACTCCGAGCAGTACTTC.

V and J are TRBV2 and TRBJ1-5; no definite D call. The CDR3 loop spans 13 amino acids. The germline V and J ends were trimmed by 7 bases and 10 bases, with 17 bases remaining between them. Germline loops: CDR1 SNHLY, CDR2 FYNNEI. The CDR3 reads CASKRDSGIPQHF. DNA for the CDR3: TGTGCCAGCAAGCGGGATAGCGGCATACCCCAGCATTTT.

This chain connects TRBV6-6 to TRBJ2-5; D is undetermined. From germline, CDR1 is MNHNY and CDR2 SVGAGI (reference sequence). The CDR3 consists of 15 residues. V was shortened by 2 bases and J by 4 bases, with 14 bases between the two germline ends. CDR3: CASSYPPGNVETQYF. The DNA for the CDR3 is TGTGCCAGCAGTTACCCACCCGGAAACGTAGAGACCCAGTACTTC.

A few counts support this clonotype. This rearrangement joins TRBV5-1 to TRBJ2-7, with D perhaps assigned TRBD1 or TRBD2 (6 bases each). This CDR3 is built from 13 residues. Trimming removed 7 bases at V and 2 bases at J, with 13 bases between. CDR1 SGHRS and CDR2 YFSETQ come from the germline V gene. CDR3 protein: CASRRGDAYEQYF. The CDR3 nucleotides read TGCGCCAGCCGGAGGGGGGACGCCTACGAGCAGTACTTC.

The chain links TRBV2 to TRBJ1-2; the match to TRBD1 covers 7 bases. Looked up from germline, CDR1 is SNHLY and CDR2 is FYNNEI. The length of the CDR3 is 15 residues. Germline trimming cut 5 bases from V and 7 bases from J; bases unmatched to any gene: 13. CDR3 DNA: TGTGCCAGCAGTCAAGACAGGGCCCTAGGGCCTGGCTACACCTTC. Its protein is CASSQDRALGPGYTF.

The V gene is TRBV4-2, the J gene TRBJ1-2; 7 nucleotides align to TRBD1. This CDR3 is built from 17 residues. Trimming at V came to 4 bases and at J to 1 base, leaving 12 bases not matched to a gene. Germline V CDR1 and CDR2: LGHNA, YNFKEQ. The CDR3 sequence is CASSRVRTGGGNYGYTF. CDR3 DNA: TGTGCCAGCAGCCGCGTAAGGACAGGTGGGGGTAACTATGGCTACACCTTC.

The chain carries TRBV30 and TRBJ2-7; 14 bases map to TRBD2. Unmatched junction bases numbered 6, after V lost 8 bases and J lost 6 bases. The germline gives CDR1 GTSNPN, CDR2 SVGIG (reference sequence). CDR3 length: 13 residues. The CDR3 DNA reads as TGTGCCCGGGGGACTAGCGGGAGTGGCGAGCAGTACTTC. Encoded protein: CARGTSGSGEQYF.

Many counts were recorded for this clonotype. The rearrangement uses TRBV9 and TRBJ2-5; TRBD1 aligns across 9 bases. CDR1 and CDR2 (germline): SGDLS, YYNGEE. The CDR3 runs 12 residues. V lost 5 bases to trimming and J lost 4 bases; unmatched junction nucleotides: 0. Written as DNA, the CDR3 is TGTGCCAGCAGGGGACAGGGAGAGACCCAGTACTTC. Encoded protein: CASRGQGETQYF.

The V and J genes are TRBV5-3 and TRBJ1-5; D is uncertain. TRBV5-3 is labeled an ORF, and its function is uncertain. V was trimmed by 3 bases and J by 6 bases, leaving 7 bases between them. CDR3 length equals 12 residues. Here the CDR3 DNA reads TGTGCCAGAAGCTCACGGTTTCAGCCCCAGCATTTT. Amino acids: CARSSRFQPQHF.

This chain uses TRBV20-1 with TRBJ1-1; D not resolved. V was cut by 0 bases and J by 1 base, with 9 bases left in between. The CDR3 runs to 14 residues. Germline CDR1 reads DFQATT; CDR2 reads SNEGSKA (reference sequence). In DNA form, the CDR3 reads TGCAGTGCTAGAGACCGTCGGCCGAACACTGAAGCTTTCTTT. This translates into CSARDRRPNTEAFF.

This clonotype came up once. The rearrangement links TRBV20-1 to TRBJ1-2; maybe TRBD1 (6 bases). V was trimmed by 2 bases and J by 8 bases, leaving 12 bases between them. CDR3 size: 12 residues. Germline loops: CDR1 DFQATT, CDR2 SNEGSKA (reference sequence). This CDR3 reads CSARPGQLGYTF. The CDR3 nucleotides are TGCAGTGCTAGACCGGGACAATTGGGCTACACCTTC.

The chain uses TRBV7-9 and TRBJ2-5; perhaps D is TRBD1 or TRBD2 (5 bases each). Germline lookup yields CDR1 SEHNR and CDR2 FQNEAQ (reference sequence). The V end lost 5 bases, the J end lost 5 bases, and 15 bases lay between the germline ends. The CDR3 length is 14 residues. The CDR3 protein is CASSPSLAGETQYF. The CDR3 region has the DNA TGTGCCAGCAGCCCGTCTCTAGCAGGGGAGACCCAGTACTTC. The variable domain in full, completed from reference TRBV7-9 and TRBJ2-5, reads DTGVSQNPRHKITKRGQNVTFRCDPISEHNRLYWYRQTLGQGPEFLTYFQNEAQLEKSRLLSDRFSAERPKGSFSTLEIQRTEQGDSAMYLCASSPSLAGETQYFGPGTRLLVL.

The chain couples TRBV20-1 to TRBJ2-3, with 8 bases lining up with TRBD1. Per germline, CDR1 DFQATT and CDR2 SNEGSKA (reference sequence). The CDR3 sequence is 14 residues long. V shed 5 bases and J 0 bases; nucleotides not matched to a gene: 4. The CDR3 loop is CSACQGASTDTQYF. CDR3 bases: TGCAGTGCTTGCCAGGGGGCTAGCACAGATACGCAGTATTTT.

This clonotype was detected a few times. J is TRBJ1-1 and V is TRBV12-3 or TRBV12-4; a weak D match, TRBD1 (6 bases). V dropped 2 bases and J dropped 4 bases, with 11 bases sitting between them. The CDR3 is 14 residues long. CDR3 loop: CASSLQGGGTEAFF. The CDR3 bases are TGTGCCAGCAGTTTACAGGGAGGGGGCACTGAAGCTTTCTTT.

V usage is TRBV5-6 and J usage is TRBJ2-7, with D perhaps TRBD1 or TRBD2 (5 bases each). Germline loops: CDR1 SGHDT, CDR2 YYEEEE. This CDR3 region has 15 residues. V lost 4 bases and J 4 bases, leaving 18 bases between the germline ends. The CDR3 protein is CASSPAGTINYEQYF. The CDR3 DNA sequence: TGTGCCAGCAGCCCGGCTGGGACGATAAATTACGAGCAGTACTTC.

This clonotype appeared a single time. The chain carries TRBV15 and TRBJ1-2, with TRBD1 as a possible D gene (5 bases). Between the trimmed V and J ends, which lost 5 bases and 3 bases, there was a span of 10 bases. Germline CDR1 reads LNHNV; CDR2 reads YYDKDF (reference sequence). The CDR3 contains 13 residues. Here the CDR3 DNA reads TGTGCCACCAGCCTACAGGACCACTATGGCTACACCTTC. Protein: CATSLQDHYGYTF.

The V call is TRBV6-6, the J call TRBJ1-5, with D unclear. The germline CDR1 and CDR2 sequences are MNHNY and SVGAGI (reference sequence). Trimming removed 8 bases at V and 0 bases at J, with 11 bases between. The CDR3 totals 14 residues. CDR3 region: CASGQPTSNQPQHF. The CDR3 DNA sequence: TGTGCCAGCGGGCAGCCAACTAGCAATCAGCCCCAGCATTTT.

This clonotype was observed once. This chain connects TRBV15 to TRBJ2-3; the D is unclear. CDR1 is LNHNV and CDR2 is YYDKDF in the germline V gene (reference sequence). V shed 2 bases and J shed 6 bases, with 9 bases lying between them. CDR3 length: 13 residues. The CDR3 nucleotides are TGTGCCACCAGCAGATACCCACCCGATACGCAGTATTTT. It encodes CATSRYPPDTQYF.